Below are 32 T cell receptor beta chains sequenced from a single sample in a study of shared clonotypes between healthy human individuals. The method was immunoSEQ multiplex PCR; TCRdb's version includes in-frame clones alone and lacks a portion of them. The data show 1.5 million to 2.5 million clones, approximately 95% seen once. As defined, naive CD8 cells were CD45RO-negative and positively selected for CCR7, with terminally differentiated effector memory CD45RA+ cells excluded. Material: naive CD8+ T cells sorted from blood. These TCRs come from a man younger than 35 in good health.

The chain combines TRBV13 with TRBJ2-1; possibly TRBD2 for D (5 bases). Trimming removed 5 bases at V and 3 bases at J, with 20 bases between. The germline V gene encodes CDR1 PRHDT and CDR2 FYEKMQ (reference sequence). The CDR3 contains 17 residues. The CDR3 nucleotides read TGTGCCAGCAGCCTTACCGGCGTAGGCGGGTACTACAATGAGCAGTTCTTC. Its translation is CASSLTGVGGYYNEQFF.

CDR3 sequence (DNA): TGTGCCAGCAGCCGAGAGAGCACCGGGGAGCTGTTTTTT. Translating gives CASSRESTGELFF. The V gene is TRBV5-6, the J gene TRBJ2-2; unclear D gene. CDR3 length: 13 amino acids. V was pared by 4 bases and J by 4 bases, with 8 bases between. Germline-derived CDR1 and CDR2 are SGHDT and YYEEEE.

The chain joins TRBV19 to TRBJ1-4, with D perhaps TRBD1 (5 bases). V dropped 3 bases and J dropped 0 bases, with 14 bases sitting between them. This CDR3 has 17 residues. The germline gives CDR1 LNHDA, CDR2 SQIVND (reference sequence). The CDR3 region has the DNA TGTGCCAGTAGTATGTGGGGACGGGAAGCAACTAATGAAAAACTGTTTTTT. Translating it yields CASSMWGREATNEKLFF.

The chain recombines TRBV27 with TRBJ2-1, with 7 bases matching TRBD2. J was trimmed by 6 bases and V by 3 bases; bases with no gene match: 8. CDR1 and CDR2 (germline): MNHEY, SMNVEV (reference sequence). The CDR3 sequence is 15 residues long. The CDR3 nucleotides are TGTGCCAGCAGTTTTGGGGGTAGCGGGCTCAATGAGCAGTTCTTC. Encoded protein: CASSFGGSGLNEQFF.

This clone turned up a few times. V is TRBV27 and J is TRBJ2-7, with 8 bases fitting TRBD2. The CDR3 extends over 16 amino acids. Germline trimming cut 6 bases from V and 2 bases from J; bases unmatched to any gene: 12. CDR1 is MNHEY and CDR2 is SMNVEV in the germline V gene (reference sequence). In DNA, the CDR3 is TGTGCCAGCAGCGACCACCTGGTAGCGGGGACCTACGAGCAGTACTTC. Translated: CASSDHLVAGTYEQYF.

This sequence joins TRBV4-1 and TRBJ2-5, with 11 nucleotides matching TRBD2. CDR3 length: 17 amino acids. With 0 bases clipped from V and 0 bases from J, the junction kept 3 bases outside the gene matches. Germline-derived CDR1 and CDR2 are MGHRA and YSYEKL. For the CDR3, the DNA is TGCGCCAGCAGCCAAGAAGAGACTAGCGGGAACCAAGAGACCCAGTACTTC. It codes for CASSQEETSGNQETQYF.

This clone has a handful of counts. Here the CDR3 DNA reads TGTGCCAGCAGTCAGGGACAGGGTGTTCAGCCCCAGCATTTT. Translated, it gives CASSQGQGVQPQHF. The rearrangement joins TRBV27 to TRBJ1-5; TRBD1 matches 9 bases. J gave up 6 bases and V 5 bases, and 5 bases lay outside the gene matches. This CDR3 comprises 14 residues. CDR1 and CDR2 (germline): MNHEY, SMNVEV (reference sequence).

As for this clone: The sample has other DNA sequences that encode this CDR3 too. The rearrangement joins TRBV4-1 to TRBJ2-1; no definite D call. The germline V and J ends were trimmed by 3 bases and 4 bases, with 1 base remaining between them. The CDR3 spans 11 residues. Germline CDR1 reads MGHRA; CDR2 reads YSYEKL. As DNA, the CDR3 is TGCGCCAGCAGCCAGTACAATGAGCAGTTCTTC. It codes for CASSQYNEQFF.

This sequence joins TRBV9 and TRBJ2-7; D gene uncertain. V was trimmed by 0 bases and J by 6 bases, leaving 19 bases between them. The CDR3 runs 16 residues. CDR1 is SGDLS and CDR2 is YYNGEE in the germline V gene. CDR3 bases: TGTGCCAGCAGCGTAGGTCGAGCCACAAACCCTTCCGAGCAGTACTTC. Translation gives CASSVGRATNPSEQYF.

This clone showed up just once. This chain links TRBV6-5 with TRBJ1-6; the D is unclear. Germline V gene data show CDR1 as MNHEY and CDR2 as SVGAGI. V dropped 2 bases and J dropped 9 bases, with 11 bases sitting between them. There are 14 residues in the CDR3. CDR3 in amino acids: CASSYPTLGSPLHF. As DNA, the CDR3 is TGTGCCAGCAGTTACCCGACTTTAGGTTCACCCCTCCACTTT.

The V call is TRBV6-5, the J call TRBJ2-3, with D hard to call. Trimming removed 6 bases from V and 2 bases from J, with 9 bases in between. The CDR3 extends over 13 amino acids. Germline CDR1 MNHEY, CDR2 SVGAGI. CDR3 region: CASSSQNTDTQYF. In DNA, the CDR3 is TGTGCCAGCAGCTCACAAAACACAGATACGCAGTATTTT.

Concerning this clone: The same CDR3 can be traced to other DNA sequences in this sample. The chain is built from TRBV6-1 and TRBJ2-7; D is ambiguous. This CDR3 is built from 13 residues. CDR1 is MNHNS, CDR2 SASEGT, per germline. Trimming removed 2 bases from V and 3 bases from J, with 8 bases in between. The CDR3 protein is CASSEWLDYEQYF. DNA of the CDR3: TGTGCCAGCAGTGAATGGCTTGACTACGAGCAGTACTTC.

This clone was seen just once. CDR3 region: CASSLAAPPAYEQYF. As DNA, the CDR3 is TGTGCCAGCAGCTTAGCCGCTCCCCCGGCCTACGAGCAGTACTTC. This chain joins TRBV11-2 and TRBJ2-7; no firm D call. In germline, CDR1 is SGHAT, CDR2 FQNNGV. The CDR3 spans 15 residues. Trimming left V 1 base short and J 2 bases short, with 12 bases between.

This clone was picked up one time. The chain uses TRBV4-3 and TRBJ1-1; no clear D gene. Trimming removed 6 bases at V and 3 bases at J, with 17 bases between. CDR1 and CDR2 from the germline V gene are LGHNA and YSLEER. This CDR3 has 15 residues. CDR3 sequence (DNA): TGCGCCAGCAGGGGCCTGGAAGGGCCGGACACTGAAGCTTTCTTT. This gives the protein CASRGLEGPDTEAFF.

This clone was counted a single time. This chain joins TRBV4-3 and TRBJ2-5, with 13 bases matching TRBD2. V dropped 5 bases and J dropped 0; count of bases not matched to a gene: 9. Germline assignment: CDR1 LGHNA and CDR2 YSLEER. CDR3 size: 18 residues. CDR3 region: CASSKLAGGGPYQETQYF. The CDR3 nucleotides read TGCGCCAGCAGCAAACTAGCGGGAGGGGGCCCGTACCAAGAGACCCAGTACTTC.

The table lists this clone with a few counts. The same CDR3 can be traced to other DNA sequences in this sample. This chain joins TRBV6-5 and TRBJ1-6; TRBD1 matches 8 bases. The CDR3 runs to 14 residues. Trimming removed 4 bases from V and 8 bases from J; junction bases left unmatched: 4. In germline, CDR1 is MNHEY, CDR2 SVGAGI. The CDR3 region is CASSSGQGYSPLHF. The CDR3 DNA sequence: TGTGCCAGCAGTTCCGGACAGGGATATTCACCCCTCCACTTT.

The DNA of the CDR3 is TGTGCCAGCAGCCAAATTGGGACTCTGAACACTGAAGCTTTCTTT. This codes for CASSQIGTLNTEAFF. This chain joins TRBV5-6 and TRBJ1-1; D possibly corresponds to TRBD1 (5 bases). The CDR3 has 15 amino acids. The V gene lost 4 bases and the J gene lost 0 bases, with 13 bases spanning the gap. Germline lookup yields CDR1 SGHDT and CDR2 YYEEEE.

The chain couples TRBV7-9 to TRBJ2-7; 7 bases agree with TRBD1. V was pared by 2 bases and J by 2 bases, with 3 bases of the junction left unmatched. CDR1 is SEHNR and CDR2 is FQNEAQ in the germline V gene (reference sequence). The CDR3 covers 14 residues. DNA for the CDR3: TGTGCCAGCAGCTTAAGGGACAGTCCCTACGAGCAGTACTTC. This sequence encodes CASSLRDSPYEQYF.

This chain uses TRBV27 with TRBJ1-2; 10 positions agree with TRBD1. This CDR3 region has 16 residues. The germline gives CDR1 MNHEY, CDR2 SMNVEV (reference sequence). V shed 0 bases and J 8 bases; nucleotides not matched to a gene: 9. CDR3 residues: CASSLSVETGGAGYTF. The CDR3 nucleotides read TGTGCCAGCAGTTTATCGGTGGAGACAGGGGGCGCGGGCTACACCTTC.

In regard to this clone: In the same sample, other DNA sequences code for this CDR3. This chain joins TRBV10-3 and TRBJ2-5, with 7 bases matching TRBD2. The CDR3 is 14 residues long. V lost 2 bases to trimming and J lost 5 bases; unmatched junction nucleotides: 5. Per the germline V gene, CDR1 is ENHRY and CDR2 is SYGVKD. The CDR3 sequence is CAISETGGRETQYF. CDR3 sequence (DNA): TGTGCCATCAGTGAGACGGGGGGTCGGGAGACCCAGTACTTC.

As to this clone: Other DNA sequences in the same sample also yield this CDR3. This chain links TRBV27 with TRBJ2-7; D is unresolved. The CDR3 runs to 12 residues. CDR1 is MNHEY and CDR2 is SMNVEV in the germline V gene (reference sequence). V was clipped by 3 bases and J by 5 bases, with 8 bases between them. CDR3 amino acids: CASSFGPNEQYF. Here the CDR3 DNA reads TGTGCCAGCAGTTTTGGGCCTAACGAGCAGTACTTC.

Here the CDR3 DNA reads TGTGCCAGCAGCTTAGAAATGGTGGCGGAGACCAAAAACATTCAGTACTTC. This translates into CASSLEMVAETKNIQYF. This sequence joins TRBV7-9 and TRBJ2-4, with D uncertain. This CDR3 has 17 residues. CDR1 and CDR2 from the germline V gene are SEHNR and FQNEAQ (reference sequence). Trimming cost V 1 base and J 2 bases, with 15 bases left between them. The full variable domain, with the rest looked up from reference TRBV7-9 and TRBJ2-4, is DTGVSQNPRHKITKRGQNVTFRCDPISEHNRLYWYRQTLGQGPEFLTYFQNEAQLEKSRLLSDRFSAERPKGSFSTLEIQRTEQGDSAMYLCASSLEMVAETKNIQYFGAGTRLSVL.

In its sample, this clone was seen once. V and J are TRBV5-4 and TRBJ1-1; D call uncertain. The germline gives CDR1 SGHNT, CDR2 YYREEE (reference sequence). The CDR3 runs to 16 residues. Trimming removed 0 bases from V and 10 bases from J, with 22 bases in between. CDR3 sequence: CASSLEELGAYSGAFF. In DNA, the CDR3 is TGTGCCAGCAGCTTGGAAGAGTTGGGCGCCTACAGTGGAGCTTTCTTT.

This chain connects TRBV27 to TRBJ2-7; TRBD2 aligns across 11 bases. Germline V gene lookup returns CDR1 MNHEY and CDR2 SMNVEV (reference sequence). With V trimmed by 4 bases and J by 1 base, 9 bases remained unmatched. CDR3 length: 17 residues. The CDR3 coding sequence is TGTGCCAGCAGTTCACATGTACTAGCGGGAGAGTCCTACGAGCAGTACTTC. The encoded protein is CASSSHVLAGESYEQYF.

The chain has TRBV27 and TRBJ2-1, with 9 bases fitting TRBD2. Trimming removed 3 bases from V and 2 bases from J; junction bases left unmatched: 5. This CDR3 has 16 amino acids. Germline V gives CDR1 MNHEY, CDR2 SMNVEV (reference sequence). The CDR3 is CASSFISGRPYNEQFF. The CDR3 coding sequence is TGTGCCAGCAGTTTCATTAGCGGGAGACCCTACAATGAGCAGTTCTTC.

The V and J genes are TRBV19 and TRBJ2-2, with 10 bases identical to TRBD1. Germline lookup yields CDR1 LNHDA and CDR2 SQIVND (reference sequence). J was trimmed by 7 bases and V by 6 bases; bases with no gene match: 5. The CDR3 extends over 14 amino acids. The CDR3 is CASSSGTGVGELFF. Written as DNA, the CDR3 is TGTGCCAGTAGCTCCGGGACAGGGGTCGGGGAGCTGTTTTTT.

The V gene is TRBV2, the J gene TRBJ2-1; D possibly corresponds to TRBD2 (6 bases). Germline assignment: CDR1 SNHLY and CDR2 FYNNEI. The CDR3 sequence is 15 residues long. V was shortened by 6 bases and J by 4 bases, with 16 bases between the two germline ends. The CDR3 loop reads CASSDPLGGYNEQFF. CDR3 coding DNA: TGTGCCAGCAGCGATCCCCTGGGGGGATACAATGAGCAGTTCTTC.

The chain couples TRBV7-9 to TRBJ2-1; 9 bases are shared with TRBD2. V was pared by 2 bases and J by 7 bases, with 6 bases of the junction left unmatched. CDR3 size: 15 residues. Germline V lookup: CDR1 SEHNR, CDR2 FQNEAQ (reference sequence). The CDR3 DNA follows: TGTGCCAGCAGCTTAACCCCCAGCGGGAGGAATGAGCAGTTCTTC. Amino acids: CASSLTPSGRNEQFF.

This chain joins TRBV6-5 and TRBJ2-5; the match to TRBD2 covers 8 bases. The trim removed 5 bases at V and 2 bases at J, leaving 4 bases unmatched. CDR1 is MNHEY, CDR2 SVGAGI, per germline. This CDR3 is built from 14 residues. The CDR3: CASSVLAAQETQYF. CDR3 nucleotides: TGTGCCAGCAGTGTACTAGCGGCTCAAGAGACCCAGTACTTC.

The chain carries TRBV10-3 and TRBJ2-1, with D unclear. The CDR3 sequence is 15 residues long. The V end lost 5 bases, the J end lost 7 bases, and 18 bases lay between the germline ends. Germline assignment: CDR1 ENHRY and CDR2 SYGVKD. The CDR3 reads CAISTIWTEGNEQFF. The CDR3 nucleotides read TGTGCCATCAGTACGATTTGGACGGAAGGTAATGAGCAGTTCTTC.

The chain has TRBV15 and TRBJ2-7; 7 bases agree with TRBD1. The V gene's germline CDR1 is LNHNV and CDR2 YYDKDF (reference sequence). Germline trimming cut 5 bases from V and 3 bases from J; bases unmatched to any gene: 4. The CDR3 is 13 amino acids. Here the CDR3 DNA reads TGTGCCACCAGCTTCCGGACAGGCTACGAGCAGTACTTC. Its translation is CATSFRTGYEQYF.

This sequence joins TRBV30 and TRBJ1-2, with 9 bases fitting TRBD1. Losses at the gene ends were 2 bases for V and 8 bases for J; bases not matched to a gene: 12. This CDR3 has 15 amino acids. Germline V gene lookup returns CDR1 GTSNPN and CDR2 SVGIG (reference sequence). DNA of the CDR3: TGTGCCTGGAGTATCGGACAGGGGACTTACGACGGCTACACCTTC. Translated, it gives CAWSIGQGTYDGYTF.